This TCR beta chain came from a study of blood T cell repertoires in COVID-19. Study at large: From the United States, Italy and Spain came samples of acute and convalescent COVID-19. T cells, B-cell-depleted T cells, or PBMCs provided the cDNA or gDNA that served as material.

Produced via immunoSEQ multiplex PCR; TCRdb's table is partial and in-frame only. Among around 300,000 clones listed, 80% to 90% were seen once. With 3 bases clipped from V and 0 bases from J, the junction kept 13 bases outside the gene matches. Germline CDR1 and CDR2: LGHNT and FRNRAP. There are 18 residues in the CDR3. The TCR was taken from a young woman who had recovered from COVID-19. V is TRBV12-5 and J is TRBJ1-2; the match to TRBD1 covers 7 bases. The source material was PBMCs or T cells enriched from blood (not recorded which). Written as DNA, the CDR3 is TGTGCTAGTGGTTTAGTTACGACCGGGACAGAGACTAACTATGGCTACACCTTC. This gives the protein CASGLVTTGTETNYGYTF.